Listed below are T cell receptor beta chains from one sample, sequenced in a study of breast tumors, draining lymph nodes, adjacent tissues. One entry per CDR3 protein results from TCRdb running MiXCR on the multiplex PCR reads. The data hold approximately 13,000 distinct CDR3 sequences, with roughly 50% observed a single time. Sequenced sample: tumor-adjacent breast tissue. These receptors originate from a female donor with breast cancer. Some clones in this sample may be carry-over from other donors' samples. CDR3s include the opening cysteine and the closing phenylalanine or tryptophan. The D gene is left open where the match is weak. Clone size, where shown, is once, few, many, or a class for clones that have expanded.

clone_size | j_call | v_call | d_call | cdr3_nt | cdr3_aa
. | TRBJ2-7 | TRBV3-1 | . | TGTGCCAGCAGCCTAACAGGGACGGGGAGGGACGAGCAGTACTTC | CASSLTGTGRDEQYF
. | TRBJ1-5 | TRBV24-1 | . | TGTGCCACCAGTGTCGGGATAGAGCAGCCCCAGCATTTT | CATSVGIEQPQHF
. | TRBJ1-3 | TRBV20-1 | TRBD1 | TGCAGTACTGGGACAGATGGAAACACCATATATTTT | CSTGTDGNTIYF
many | TRBJ2-7 | TRBV29-1 | TRBD2 | TGCAGCGTTGAAGGGAACGCCGGGACTAGCGGGAGTTACGAGCAGTACTTC | CSVEGNAGTSGSYEQYF
many | TRBJ2-1 | TRBV4-2 | TRBD2 | TGTGCCAGCAGCCAAGGGACTAGCGGGAGCTCCTACAATGAGCAGTTCTTC | CASSQGTSGSSYNEQFF
. | TRBJ1-2 | TRBV7-9 | . | TGTGCCAGTAGCCAAAGGGAGGACGACTATGGCTACACCTTC | CASSQREDDYGYTF
. | TRBJ2-7 | TRBV5-4 | . | TGTGCCAGCCTTAGCTCCTACGAGCAGTACTTC | CASLSSYEQYF
many | TRBJ2-2 | TRBV19 | TRBD2 | TGTGCCAGTAGTCCCCGACTAGCTCCTCAGACCGGGGAGCTGTTTTTT | CASSPRLAPQTGELFF
. | TRBJ2-5 | TRBV19 | . | TGTGCCAGTAGGCTCGGGTGGTACCAAGAGACCCAGTACTTC | CASRLGWYQETQYF
many | TRBJ1-3 | TRBV3-1 | . | TGTGCCAGCAGCCATAATGAGGCAAACACCATATATTTT | CASSHNEANTIYF
few | TRBJ1-2 | TRBV6-7 | . | TGTGCCAGCAGTTACTTGGGGGCCTATGGCTACACCTTC | CASSYLGAYGYTF
. | TRBJ2-7 | TRBV7-9 | TRBD1 | TGTGCCAGCAGTAAACAGGGGTCCTACGAGCAGTACTTC | CASSKQGSYEQYF
medium-sized | TRBJ2-7 | TRBV2 | TRBD1 | TGTGCCAGCACCCCGGACAGGGCCCGCTACGAGCAGTACTTC | CASTPDRARYEQYF
. | TRBJ1-2 | TRBV7-8 | . | TGTGCCAGCAGCCTTGGGACGGCGTATGGCTACACCTTC | CASSLGTAYGYTF
. | TRBJ1-1 | TRBV25-1 | . | TGTGCCAGCAGTGAAGGGGGAAGGTCTGAAGCTTTCTTT | CASSEGGRSEAFF
. | TRBJ1-2 | TRBV12-3/TRBV12-4 | . | TGTGCCAGCAGTTCGTCGGGCAGGAGTGGTCTGGGCTACACCTTC | CASSSSGRSGLGYTF
. | TRBJ2-2 | TRBV12-3/TRBV12-4 | . | TGTGCCAGCAGTTTAGTTCTTAACACCGGGGAGCTGTTTTTT | CASSLVLNTGELFF
. | TRBJ1-2 | TRBV15 | . | TGTGCCACCAGCAGAGATCGGGGTAGGGGTGGCTACACCTTC | CATSRDRGRGGYTF
. | TRBJ2-3 | TRBV7-2 | TRBD2 | TGTGCCAGCAGCTTGGGACTAGAGTCAGATACGCAGTATTTT | CASSLGLESDTQYF
. | TRBJ2-3 | TRBV11-2 | TRBD1 | TGTGCCAGCAGCAGCGACAGGGTTTCGGATACGCAGTATTTT | CASSSDRVSDTQYF
. | TRBJ2-1 | TRBV7-9 | TRBD2 | TGTGCCAGCAGCTTAGTTGGTAGCGGGAGCTCCTACAATGAGCAGTTCTTC | CASSLVGSGSSYNEQFF
medium-sized | TRBJ2-1 | TRBV20-1 | . | TGCAGTGCTAGAGATCGCAAGCGGGCCGGCAATGAGCAGTTCTTC | CSARDRKRAGNEQFF
. | TRBJ2-7 | TRBV20-1 | . | TGCAGTGCTATTTCTCCCGGATCCGTATCCTACGAGCAGTACTTC | CSAISPGSVSYEQYF
. | TRBJ2-7 | TRBV7-8 | . | TGTGCCAGCAGCTCCCCCTTGGAGTCTGCCTACGAGCAGTACTTC | CASSSPLESAYEQYF
medium-sized | TRBJ2-7 | TRBV4-3 | TRBD2 | TGCGCCAGCAGCCAAGAGGCTAGCGGAATGGGAGCGGGCTACGAGCAGTACTTC | CASSQEASGMGAGYEQYF
. | TRBJ2-1 | TRBV5-1 | . | TGTGCCAGCAGCTCCAGAGATGAGCAGTTCTTC | CASSSRDEQFF
. | TRBJ2-1 | TRBV29-1 | . | TGCAGCGTCTCCCTAGGGGGGGTACCCCTGTTCTTC | CSVSLGGVPLFF
few | TRBJ1-5 | TRBV10-2 | . | TGCGCCACCCTACGGGCTCAGCCCCAGCATTTT | CATLRAQPQHF
few | TRBJ2-2 | TRBV20-1 | . | TGCAGTGCTAGAGTCCTTTCCGGGGGGCGCACCGGGGAGCTGTTTTTT | CSARVLSGGRTGELFF
. | TRBJ1-6 | TRBV20-1 | TRBD1 | TGCAGTGCTTGGATGGGACAGGAAAATTCACCCCTCCACTTT | CSAWMGQENSPLHF
. | TRBJ2-1 | TRBV20-1 | . | TGCAGTGCTAGTAGTGGTGAGGCGGGAACTACGTACAATGAGCAGTTCTTC | CSASSGEAGTTYNEQFF
. | TRBJ2-1 | TRBV19 | . | TGTGCCAGTAGTACCGGATACAATGAGCAGTTCTTC | CASSTGYNEQFF
many | TRBJ2-5 | TRBV5-8 | TRBD2 | TGTGCCAGCAGCTCGGGGACTAGCCAAGAGACCCAGTACTTC | CASSSGTSQETQYF
. | TRBJ1-1 | TRBV24-1 | . | TGTGCCACCAGTGATTGTGAAGGTCGGGACACTGAAGCTTTCTTT | CATSDCEGRDTEAFF
. | TRBJ2-3 | TRBV5-1 | . | TGCGCCAGCAGTTCTCAAGGAGATACGCAGTATTTT | CASSSQGDTQYF
many | TRBJ2-5 | TRBV6-1 | TRBD2 | TGTGCCAGCAGTGAACTCACTAGCGACCTAGAGACCCAGTACTTC | CASSELTSDLETQYF
. | TRBJ2-7 | TRBV10-3 | . | TGTGCCACCCGCGTGGGGGGTTCCTTCTCCTACGAGCAGAACTTC | CATRVGGSFSYEQNF
once | TRBJ1-5 | TRBV6-1 | . | TGTGCCATCAGCAGCGCCCGGGGTGATAGCAATCAGCCCCAGCATTTT | CAISSARGDSNQPQHF
. | TRBJ2-3 | TRBV28 | TRBD1 | TGTGCCAGCAGTAGAACAGGGGGCGGCACAGGTACGCAGTATTTT | CASSRTGGGTGTQYF
. | TRBJ2-5 | TRBV27 | TRBD1 | TGTGCCAGCAGTTCACTCACAGGGGGTTTGGAGACCCAGTACTTC | CASSSLTGGLETQYF
. | TRBJ1-5 | TRBV7-8 | . | TGTGCCAGCAGCTTAGAGTCAGGTATCCAGCCCCAGCATTTT | CASSLESGIQPQHF
. | TRBJ1-2 | TRBV12-3/TRBV12-4 | . | TGTGCCAGCAGTTTAATGGTTAACTATGGCTACACCTTC | CASSLMVNYGYTF
many | TRBJ2-3 | TRBV20-1 | TRBD2 | TGCAGTGCTACAACTAGCGGGAGAGGGGGTACGCAGTATTTT | CSATTSGRGGTQYF
medium-sized | TRBJ2-7 | TRBV5-1 | TRBD2 | TGCGCCAGCAGCTTGAGCGGGAGAACCGGAGAGCAGTACTTC | CASSLSGRTGEQYF
. | TRBJ1-5 | TRBV3-1 | . | TGTGCCAGCAGCCAAGGTTTGAATCAGCCCCAGCATTTT | CASSQGLNQPQHF
. | TRBJ2-7 | TRBV20-1 | . | TGCAGTGCCGGGACGGCCTCCTACGAGCAGTACTTC | CSAGTASYEQYF
medium-sized | TRBJ2-2 | TRBV7-2 | . | TGTGCCAGCAGACAAGCATTGGGACTGAACACCGGGGAGCTGTTTTTT | CASRQALGLNTGELFF
medium-sized | TRBJ2-7 | TRBV20-1 | . | TGCAGTGCTCTAGACCCCGGGTCAGGCCTCCACGAGCAGTACTTC | CSALDPGSGLHEQYF
medium-sized | TRBJ2-1 | TRBV15 | TRBD2 | TGTGCCACCAGCAGAGATCAAGCGGGAGATAAATACAATGAGCAGTTCTTC | CATSRDQAGDKYNEQFF
. | TRBJ2-7 | TRBV7-2 | TRBD2 | TGTGCCAGCAGCTTAATACTAGCGGCGATCTCCTACGAGCAGTACTTC | CASSLILAAISYEQYF
. | TRBJ1-1 | TRBV20-1 | TRBD1 | TGCAGTGCCAAAAGGACAGGGGCGGTGACCACTGAAGCTTTCTTT | CSAKRTGAVTTEAFF
. | TRBJ2-1 | TRBV24-1 | . | TGTGCCACCAGTGATTTGTACAGCGAAAATGAGCAGTTCTTC | CATSDLYSENEQFF
. | TRBJ1-6 | TRBV4-3 | . | TGCGCCAGCAGCCAAGTAAACAGAGATAATTCACCCCTCCACTTT | CASSQVNRDNSPLHF
. | TRBJ2-7 | TRBV20-1 | TRBD2 | TGCAGTGCTAGGACTAGCGGCGCCTACGAGCAGTACTTC | CSARTSGAYEQYF